Below, one TCR beta chain is given with its context. Its antigen is unidentified. This CDR3 region has 14 residues. Germline CDR1 is MDHEN and CDR2 is SYDVKM. TCRdb re-called the 5' RACE reads and gives one entry per CDR3 protein, without DNA. The sample's table shows about 440,000 distinct CDR3 sequences. The data originate from a study of T cells expressing NK-cell markers. Study-level background: Each TCR beta repertoire originated in sorted T cells that were CD3+CD56+NKG2C+, CD3+CD56+NKG2C- or CD3+CD56-NKG2C+.

General study results and limits: These clonotypes, the leaders elsewhere, also led the CD3+CD56-NKG2C+ fraction in a handful of donors. Expanded NKG2C+ T cell clones were not confirmed as HCMV-specific.

The TCR comes from a woman between 18 and 70 years old in good health. Specimen: blood T cells: a sorted CD56 or NKG2C T cell subset, CD4+ or CD8+ T cells, or bulk PBMC T cells (not recorded which). The chain uses TRBV28 and TRBJ2-2; TCRdb's D call, TRBD2, is unchecked because there is no DNA. The CDR3 here is CASSPSGPGGELFF.